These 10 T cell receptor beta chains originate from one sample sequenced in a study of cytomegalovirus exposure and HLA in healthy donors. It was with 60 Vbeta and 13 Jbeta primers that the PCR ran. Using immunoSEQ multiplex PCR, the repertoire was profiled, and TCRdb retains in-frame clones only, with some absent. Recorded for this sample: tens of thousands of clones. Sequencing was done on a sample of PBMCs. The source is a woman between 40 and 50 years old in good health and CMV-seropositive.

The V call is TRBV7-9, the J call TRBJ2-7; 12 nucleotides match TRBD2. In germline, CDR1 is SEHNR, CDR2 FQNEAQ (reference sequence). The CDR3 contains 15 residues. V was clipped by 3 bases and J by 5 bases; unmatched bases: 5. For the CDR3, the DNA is TGTGCCAGCAGCTTTCAGTCTAGCGGGAGGGACGAGCAGTACTTC. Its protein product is CASSFQSSGRDEQYF.

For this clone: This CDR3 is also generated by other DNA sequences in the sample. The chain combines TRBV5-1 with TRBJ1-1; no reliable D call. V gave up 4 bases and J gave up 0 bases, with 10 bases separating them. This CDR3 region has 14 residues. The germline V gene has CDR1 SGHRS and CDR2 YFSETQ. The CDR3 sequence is CASSPDTLNTEAFF. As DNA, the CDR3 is TGCGCCAGCAGCCCCGACACGCTGAACACTGAAGCTTTCTTT.

The CDR3 DNA sequence: TGTGCCACCAGCAGAGTGTCGGCGGGAGGGTCGGAGACCCAGTACTTC. Its protein product is CATSRVSAGGSETQYF. The chain employs TRBV15 and TRBJ2-5, with 9 bases aligning to TRBD2. The germline CDR1 and CDR2 sequences are LNHNV and YYDKDF (reference sequence). The CDR3 runs 16 residues. The trim removed 1 base at V and 5 bases at J, leaving 8 bases unmatched.

The CDR3 sequence is CASSFEAGGNQPQHF. The CDR3 coding sequence is TGTGCCAGCAGCTTCGAGGCAGGGGGCAATCAGCCCCAGCATTTT. This sequence joins TRBV7-2 and TRBJ1-5; D might be TRBD1 (6 bases). Germline V CDR1 and CDR2: SGHTA, FQGNSA. Trimming pared 3 bases from V and 2 bases from J, leaving 11 bases between. The CDR3 length is 15 residues.

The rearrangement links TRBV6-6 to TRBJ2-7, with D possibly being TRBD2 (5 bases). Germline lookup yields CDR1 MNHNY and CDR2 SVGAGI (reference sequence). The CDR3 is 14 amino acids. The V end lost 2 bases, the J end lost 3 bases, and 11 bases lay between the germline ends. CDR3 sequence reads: CASSYGGWDYEQYF. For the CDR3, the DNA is TGTGCCAGCAGTTACGGAGGCTGGGACTACGAGCAGTACTTC.

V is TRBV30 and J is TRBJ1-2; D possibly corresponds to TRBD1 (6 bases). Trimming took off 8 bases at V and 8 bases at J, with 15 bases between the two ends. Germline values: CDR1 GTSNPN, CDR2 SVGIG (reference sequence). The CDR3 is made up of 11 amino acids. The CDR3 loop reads CAHRAGGGYTF. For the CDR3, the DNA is TGTGCCCACAGGGCTGGGGGAGGCTACACCTTC.

This CDR3 is CASSSRTSGRRYEQYF. DNA of the CDR3: TGTGCCAGCAGTTCCAGGACTAGCGGGAGAAGGTACGAGCAGTACTTC. The J gene is TRBJ2-7, the V gene TRBV27; 13 nucleotides agree with TRBD2. J lost 4 bases, V lost 4 bases, and 7 bases had no gene match. Germline-derived CDR1 and CDR2 are MNHEY and SMNVEV (reference sequence). There are 16 residues in the CDR3.

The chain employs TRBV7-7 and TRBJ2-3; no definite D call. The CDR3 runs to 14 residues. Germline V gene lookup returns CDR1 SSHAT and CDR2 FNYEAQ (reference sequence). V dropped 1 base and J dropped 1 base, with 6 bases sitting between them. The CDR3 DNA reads TGTGCCAGCAGCTTAGATCCAGGCACAGATACGCAGTATTTT. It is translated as CASSLDPGTDTQYF.

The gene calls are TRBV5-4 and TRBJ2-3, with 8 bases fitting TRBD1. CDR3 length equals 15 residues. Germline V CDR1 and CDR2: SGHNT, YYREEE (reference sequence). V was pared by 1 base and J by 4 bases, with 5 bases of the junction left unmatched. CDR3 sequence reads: CASSLQGAGADTQYF. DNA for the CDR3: TGTGCCAGCAGCTTGCAGGGGGCCGGGGCAGATACGCAGTATTTT.

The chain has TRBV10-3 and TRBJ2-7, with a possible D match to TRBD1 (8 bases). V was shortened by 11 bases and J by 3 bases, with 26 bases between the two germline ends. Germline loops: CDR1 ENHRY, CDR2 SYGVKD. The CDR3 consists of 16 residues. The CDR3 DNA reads TGTGCCTCGGGGGGAGAGGACAGGGATTTTAGCTACGAGCAGTACTTC. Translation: CASGGEDRDFSYEQYF.